Sequencing of this TCR beta chain was carried out in a study of CD8+ T cells in alopecia areata. Notes on this clone: Its antigen is not identified.

PBMCs, the starting material, were the source of sorted CD4+ and CD8+ T cells. This CDR3 has 14 amino acids. Trimming shortened V by 2 bases and J by 6 bases, and 14 bases separated the two germline ends. Germline-derived CDR1 and CDR2 are MNHEY and SVGAGI. Overall study results and limits: Researchers report lesional scalp, most notably alopecia totalis/universalis, outstripped normal scalp in clonality. Sequenced scalp T cells also include alphabeta T cells resident in normal skin. It was less clear whether patients shared TCRs than it was in mice, possibly because of HLA.

Once RNA had been extracted, it was reverse transcribed into cDNA to act as the sequencing template. Assay used: immunoSEQ multiplex PCR; TCRdb lists only in-frame clones, some missing. Counted here are 150,000 to 200,000 clones, around 57% occurring once; the ten biggest clones make up about 4.9%. The sample taken for sequencing was CD4+ T cells sorted from blood. This sequence joins TRBV6-5 and TRBJ2-7; weak D call: TRBD1 (5 bases). This TCR derives from a human donor in good health. The CDR3 loop reads CASSYGPMGLEQYF. CDR3 bases: TGTGCCAGCAGTTACGGCCCAATGGGGCTCGAGCAGTACTTC.